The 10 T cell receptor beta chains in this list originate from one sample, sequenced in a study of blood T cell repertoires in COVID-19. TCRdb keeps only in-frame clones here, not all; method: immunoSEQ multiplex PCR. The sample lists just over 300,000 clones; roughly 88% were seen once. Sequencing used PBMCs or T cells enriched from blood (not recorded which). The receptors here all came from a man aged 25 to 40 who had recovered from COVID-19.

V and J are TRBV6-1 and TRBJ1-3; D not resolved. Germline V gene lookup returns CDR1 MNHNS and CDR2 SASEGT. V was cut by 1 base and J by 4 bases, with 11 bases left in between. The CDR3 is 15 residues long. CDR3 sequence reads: CASSEGRVVGNTIYF. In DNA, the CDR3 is TGTGCCAGCAGTGAAGGGAGGGTCGTAGGAAACACCATATATTTT.

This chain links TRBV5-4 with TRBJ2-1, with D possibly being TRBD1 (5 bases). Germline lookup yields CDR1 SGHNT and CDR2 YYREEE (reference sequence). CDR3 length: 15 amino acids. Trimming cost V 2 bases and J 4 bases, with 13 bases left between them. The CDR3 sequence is CASSFQGGRYNEQFF. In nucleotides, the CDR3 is TGTGCCAGCAGCTTTCAGGGTGGAAGGTACAATGAGCAGTTCTTC.

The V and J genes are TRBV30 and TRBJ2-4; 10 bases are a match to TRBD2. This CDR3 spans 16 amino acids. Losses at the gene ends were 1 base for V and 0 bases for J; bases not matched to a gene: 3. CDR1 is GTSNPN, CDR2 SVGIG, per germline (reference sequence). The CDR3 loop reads CAWSGGLALAKNIQYF. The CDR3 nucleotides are TGTGCCTGGAGTGGGGGACTAGCGTTAGCCAAAAACATTCAGTACTTC.

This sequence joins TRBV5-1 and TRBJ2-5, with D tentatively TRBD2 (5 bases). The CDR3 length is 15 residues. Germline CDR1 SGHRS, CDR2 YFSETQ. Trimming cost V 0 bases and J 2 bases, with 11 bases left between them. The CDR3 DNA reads TGCGCCAGCAGCTTGGCCACGGGGAAACAAGAGACCCAGTACTTC. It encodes CASSLATGKQETQYF.

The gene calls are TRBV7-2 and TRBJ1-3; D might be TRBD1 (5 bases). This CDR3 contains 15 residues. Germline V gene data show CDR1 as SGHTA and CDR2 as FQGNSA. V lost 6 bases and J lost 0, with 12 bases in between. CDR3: CASSTSGFSGNTIYF. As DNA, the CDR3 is TGTGCCAGCAGTACATCAGGGTTCTCTGGAAACACCATATATTTT.

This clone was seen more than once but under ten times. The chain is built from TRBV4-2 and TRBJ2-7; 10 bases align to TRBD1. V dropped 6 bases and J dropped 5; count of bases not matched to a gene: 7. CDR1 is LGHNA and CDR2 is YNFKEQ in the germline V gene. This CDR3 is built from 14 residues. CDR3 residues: CASSSTGGRDEQYF. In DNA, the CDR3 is TGTGCCAGCAGTTCGACAGGGGGCCGGGACGAGCAGTACTTC.

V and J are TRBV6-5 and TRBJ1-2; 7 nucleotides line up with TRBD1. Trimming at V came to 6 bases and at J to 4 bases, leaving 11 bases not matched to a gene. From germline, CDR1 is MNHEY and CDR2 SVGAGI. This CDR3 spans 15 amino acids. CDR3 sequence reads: CASRPQGILSYGYTF. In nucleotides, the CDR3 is TGTGCCAGCAGACCACAGGGGATCCTCTCCTATGGCTACACCTTC.

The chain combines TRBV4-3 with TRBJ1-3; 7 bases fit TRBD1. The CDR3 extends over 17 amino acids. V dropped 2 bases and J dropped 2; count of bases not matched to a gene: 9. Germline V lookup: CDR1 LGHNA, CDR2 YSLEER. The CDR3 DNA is TGCGCCAGCAGCCAAACTCCGACAGGGAGCACTGGAAACACCATATATTTT. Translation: CASSQTPTGSTGNTIYF.

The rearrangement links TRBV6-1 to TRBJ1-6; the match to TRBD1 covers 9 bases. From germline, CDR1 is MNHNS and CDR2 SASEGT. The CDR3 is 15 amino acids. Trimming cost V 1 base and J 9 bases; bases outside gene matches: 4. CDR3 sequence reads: CASSEGTGGSSPLHF. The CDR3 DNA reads TGTGCCAGCAGTGAAGGAACAGGGGGCAGTTCACCCCTCCACTTT.

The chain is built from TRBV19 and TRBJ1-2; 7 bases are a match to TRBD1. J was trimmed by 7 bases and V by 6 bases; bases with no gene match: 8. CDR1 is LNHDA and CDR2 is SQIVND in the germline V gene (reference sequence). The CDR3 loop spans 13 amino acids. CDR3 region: CASRNRDRGGYTF. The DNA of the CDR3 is TGTGCCAGTAGGAACCGGGACAGAGGTGGCTACACCTTC.